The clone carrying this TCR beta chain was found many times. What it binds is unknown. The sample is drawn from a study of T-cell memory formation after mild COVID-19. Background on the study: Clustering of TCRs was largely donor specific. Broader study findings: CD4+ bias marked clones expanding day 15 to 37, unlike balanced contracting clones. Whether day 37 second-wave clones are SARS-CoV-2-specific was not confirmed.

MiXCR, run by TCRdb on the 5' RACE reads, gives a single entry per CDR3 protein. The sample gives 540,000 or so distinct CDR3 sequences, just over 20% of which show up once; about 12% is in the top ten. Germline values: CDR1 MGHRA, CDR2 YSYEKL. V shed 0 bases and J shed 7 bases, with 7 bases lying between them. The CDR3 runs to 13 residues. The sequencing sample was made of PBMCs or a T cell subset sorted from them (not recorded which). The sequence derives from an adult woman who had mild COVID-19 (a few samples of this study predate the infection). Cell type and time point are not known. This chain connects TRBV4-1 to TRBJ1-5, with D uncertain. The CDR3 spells CASSQDRGQPQHF. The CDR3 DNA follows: TGCGCCAGCAGCCAAGATCGAGGGCAGCCCCAGCATTTT.